Sequencing of this TCR beta chain was carried out in a study of blood T cell repertoires in COVID-19. Background on the study: Acute and convalescent COVID-19 samples came from the United States, Italy and Spain. Sample material is recorded as cDNA or gDNA derived from T cells, B-cell-depleted T cells, or PBMCs.

Trimming took off 6 bases at V and 5 bases at J, with 14 bases between the two ends. The germline gives CDR1 LNHNV, CDR2 YYDKDF (reference sequence). The CDR3 totals 13 residues. Sequencing used immunoSEQ multiplex PCR; TCRdb keeps in-frame clones, though not all of them. Among approximately 140,000 clones listed, around 80% were seen once. This receptor was identified in a human donor in a cohort sampled during active COVID-19. This chain uses TRBV15 with TRBJ2-7, with D possibly matching TRBD2 (6 bases). The specimen sequenced was peripheral blood. The chain's CDR3 is CATRRWGVNEQYF. CDR3 in DNA: TGTGCCACCAGACGGTGGGGGGTTAACGAGCAGTACTTC.